These T cell receptor beta chains were read from a single sample in a study of blood T cell repertoires in COVID-19. TCRdb's copy holds only in-frame clones and misses some; the assay was immunoSEQ multiplex PCR. The sample includes some 180,000 clones, more than 70% of them seen just once. Sequencing was done on a sample of peripheral blood. These receptors came from a man aged 50-60 years who had recovered from COVID-19. Both conserved end residues are part of each CDR3. Fields, in order: V gene, clone size, D gene, J gene, CDR3 DNA, CDR3 protein. A D gene is named only where the DNA matches it firmly. Size tells how often a clone was seen (once, few, many) or the class of an expanded clone, and some rows leave it out.

TRBV5-4	NA	NA	TRBJ2-3	TGTGCCAGCAGCTTACCAGGGATAGGCACAGATACGCAGTATTTT	CASSLPGIGTDTQYF
TRBV7-2	NA	NA	TRBJ1-5	TGTGCCAGCAGCTTAGTAGGGGGGGATCAGCCCCAGCATTTT	CASSLVGGDQPQHF
TRBV19	NA	TRBD1	TRBJ1-2	TGTGCCAGTTCAACCACGGACAGGGGGCCTGGCTACACCTTC	CASSTTDRGPGYTF
TRBV19	NA	NA	TRBJ1-5	TGTGCCAGTAGTATAGGAGAAGGGGAGGGTCAGCCCCAGCATTTT	CASSIGEGEGQPQHF
TRBV27	NA	TRBD2	TRBJ2-7	TGTGCCAGCAGTTACGGACTAGCGGGGCTCTACGAGCAGTACTTC	CASSYGLAGLYEQYF
TRBV29-1	NA	TRBD1	TRBJ2-3	TGCAGCGTTGAACACCTGGCAGGGGGTTTAGATACGCAGTATTTT	CSVEHLAGGLDTQYF
TRBV5-1	NA	TRBD1	TRBJ1-1	TGCGCCAGCAGCACCACCGGGACAGGGGCGACTGAAGCTTTCTTT	CASSTTGTGATEAFF
TRBV29-1	NA	TRBD2	TRBJ2-2	TGCAGCGTCCTGACTAGCGGGTCTAACACCGGGGAGCTGTTTTTT	CSVLTSGSNTGELFF
TRBV5-1	few	TRBD1	TRBJ2-7	TGCGCCAGCAGCCAACAGGGGGTAACCTACGAGCAGTACTTC	CASSQQGVTYEQYF
TRBV6-1	NA	NA	TRBJ2-7	TGTGCCAGCAGTGAAGGGAGACAGGATTCCTACGAGCAGTACTTC	CASSEGRQDSYEQYF
TRBV9	NA	NA	TRBJ1-3	TGTGCCAGCAGCGCCCGAACCGGACTGGGCGGAAACACCATATATTTT	CASSARTGLGGNTIYF
TRBV19	NA	NA	TRBJ2-7	TGTGCCAGTACCCCGACAGGGACTTCCTACGAGCAGTACTTC	CASTPTGTSYEQYF
TRBV4-1	NA	TRBD1	TRBJ1-1	TGCGCCAGCAGCCGATCGGGACAGGGGGACACTGAAGCTTTCTTT	CASSRSGQGDTEAFF
TRBV19	once	TRBD1	TRBJ2-2	TGTGCCAGTAGTCCACAGGGGACCACCGGGGAGCTGTTTTTT	CASSPQGTTGELFF
TRBV19	few	NA	TRBJ1-1	TGTGCCAGTAACATAGGGGTCGCTGAAGCTTTCTTT	CASNIGVAEAFF
TRBV29-1	few	NA	TRBJ1-1	TGCAGCGTTTACAGCATAATGAACACTGAAGCTTTCTTT	CSVYSIMNTEAFF
TRBV6-5	NA	NA	TRBJ2-4	TGTGCCAGCAGTCCCAGGGTTCTGACCAAAAACATTCAGTACTTC	CASSPRVLTKNIQYF
TRBV28	NA	NA	TRBJ1-2	TGTGCCAGCAGGTGGGGCAGGGCTAACTATGGCTACACCTTC	CASRWGRANYGYTF
TRBV11-3	NA	NA	TRBJ1-1	TGTGCCAGCAGCTTAGTAGTCAGCGGAAACACTGAAGCTTTCTTT	CASSLVVSGNTEAFF
TRBV24-1	NA	TRBD1	TRBJ1-4	TGTGCCACCAGTGATCCAGGGGGCGCGAGTGAAAAACTGTTTTTT	CATSDPGGASEKLFF
TRBV6-1	NA	TRBD1	TRBJ1-1	TGTGCCAGCAGTGCCCGGGACAGTTTCATGAACACTGAAGCTTTCTTT	CASSARDSFMNTEAFF
TRBV5-6	NA	TRBD2	TRBJ2-3	TGTGCCAGCAGCAGGCTAGCGGCCTCTTCGGATACGCAGTATTTT	CASSRLAASSDTQYF
TRBV5-1	NA	NA	TRBJ2-7	TGCGCCAGCAGCTTGCTGGGGGCGCGGGAGCAGTACTTC	CASSLLGAREQYF
TRBV12-3/TRBV12-4	once	NA	TRBJ2-7	TGTGCCAGCAGTTTCCGGGGAGCCTACGAGCAGTACTTC	CASSFRGAYEQYF
TRBV4-2	NA	TRBD2	TRBJ2-7	TGTGCCAGCAGCCAAGAGGTCCAGGGACTAGCTGGCGAGCAGTACTTC	CASSQEVQGLAGEQYF
TRBV6-5	NA	NA	TRBJ2-7	TGTGCCAGCAGTTACCTCAGGGACTACGAGCAGTACTTC	CASSYLRDYEQYF
TRBV7-3	NA	TRBD2	TRBJ2-1	TGTGCCAGCAGCTTCTACCTAGCGGGGCGAAGTTCCTACAATGAGCAGTTCTTC	CASSFYLAGRSSYNEQFF
TRBV10-2	NA	TRBD1	TRBJ1-2	TGCGCCAGCAGCCCCCGGACAGGCAACTATGGCTACACCTTC	CASSPRTGNYGYTF
TRBV9	NA	NA	TRBJ2-5	TGTGCCAGCAGCGTAGGGGGCACGCAAGAGACCCAGTACTTC	CASSVGGTQETQYF
TRBV30	NA	TRBD1	TRBJ1-2	TGTGCCTGTCCGACAGGGACAAGCTACACCTTC	CACPTGTSYTF
TRBV7-2	NA	NA	TRBJ1-5	TGTGCCAGCAGCTTTGAGGAGAGACAGCCCCAGCATTTT	CASSFEERQPQHF
TRBV5-4	NA	NA	TRBJ2-3	TGTGCCAGCAGCTTGCCCGAGGCTTTTACGCAGTATTTT	CASSLPEAFTQYF
TRBV18	NA	TRBD1	TRBJ2-1	TGTGCCAGCTCATCACAGGGACAGGGGGCAAATGTTGAGCAGTTCTTC	CASSSQGQGANVEQFF
TRBV5-1	NA	NA	TRBJ2-2	TGCGCCAGCAGCTTGGCCAGGGGCCAGGGCGGGGAGCTGTTTTTT	CASSLARGQGGELFF
TRBV21-1	NA	NA	TRBJ2-7	TGTGCCAGCAGTTTAAAAGGGAGTCCCCCCTCCTACGAGCAGTACTTC	CASSLKGSPPSYEQYF
TRBV2	NA	NA	TRBJ2-1	TGTGCCAGCCATCTAGCGCAGTCCTACAATGAGCAGTTCTTC	CASHLAQSYNEQFF
TRBV5-4	once	NA	TRBJ2-2	TGTGCCATCCCGTTACTTGGGACAAAAGGGGAGCTGTTTTTT	CAIPLLGTKGELFF
TRBV3-1/TRBV3-2	NA	NA	TRBJ2-7	TGTGCCAGCAGCCAAGCCCCCTTTGACACCCCCTCCTACGAGCAGTACTTC	CASSQAPFDTPSYEQYF
TRBV24-1	NA	NA	TRBJ2-7	TGTGCCACCAGTGATTTCTCAGTTTTACCACCCTACGAGCAGTACTTC	CATSDFSVLPPYEQYF
TRBV4-1	NA	TRBD2	TRBJ2-2	TGCGCCAGCAGCCAAGATCTAGCGGGGGCGAACACCGGGGAGCTGTTTTTT	CASSQDLAGANTGELFF
TRBV10-1	NA	TRBD1	TRBJ2-2	TGCGCCAGCAGTGCCGGGACAGGCTACACCGGGGAGCTGTTTTTT	CASSAGTGYTGELFF